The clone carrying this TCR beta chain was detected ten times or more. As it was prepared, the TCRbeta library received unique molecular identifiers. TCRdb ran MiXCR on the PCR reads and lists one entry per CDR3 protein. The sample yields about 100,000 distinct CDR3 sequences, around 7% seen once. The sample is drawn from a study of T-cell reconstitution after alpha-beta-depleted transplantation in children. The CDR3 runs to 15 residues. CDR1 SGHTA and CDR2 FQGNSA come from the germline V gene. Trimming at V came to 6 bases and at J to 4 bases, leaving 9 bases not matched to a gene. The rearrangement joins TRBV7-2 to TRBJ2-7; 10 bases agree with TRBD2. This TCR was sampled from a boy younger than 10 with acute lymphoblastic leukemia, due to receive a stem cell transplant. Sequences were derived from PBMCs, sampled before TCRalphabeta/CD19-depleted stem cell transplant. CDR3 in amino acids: CASRDGTSALYEQYF. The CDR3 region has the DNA TGTGCCAGCAGGGACGGGACTAGCGCGTTGTACGAGCAGTACTTC.